Listed below are T cell receptor beta chains from one sample, sequenced in a study of PD-1 blockade in classical Hodgkin lymphoma. Sequencing was performed with immunoSEQ multiplex PCR; in TCRdb, only in-frame clones are kept and a portion is missing. Of almost 85,000 clones in the sample, around nine tenths were seen once. This material consisted of peripheral blood mononuclear cells (PBMCs), taken at baseline. Receptors originate from a human donor with classical Hodgkin lymphoma. Each CDR3 is given with its conserved first and last residue. The order of the fields is clone size, J gene, V gene, D gene, CDR3 protein, CDR3 DNA. D genes are given only for firm matches. Only some rows state a clone size, as once, few, many or a class for expanded clones.

size: -; J: TRBJ1-5; V: TRBV19; D: -; CDR3: CASSLGTRASNQPQHF; DNA: TGTGCCAGTAGTTTGGGGACAAGGGCTAGCAATCAGCCCCAGCATTTT
size: -; J: TRBJ1-3; V: TRBV5-6; D: -; CDR3: CASSLAGRSGNTIYF; DNA: TGTGCCAGCAGCTTGGCAGGGAGGTCTGGAAACACCATATATTTT
size: -; J: TRBJ1-5; V: TRBV4-2; D: -; CDR3: CASSQDGGTYAQPQHF; DNA: TGTGCCAGCAGCCAAGATGGGGGGACATATGCTCAGCCCCAGCATTTT
size: -; J: TRBJ1-1; V: TRBV16; D: TRBD1; CDR3: CASRRDRVNTEAFF; DNA: TGTGCCAGCAGACGGGACAGGGTCAACACTGAAGCTTTCTTT
size: once; J: TRBJ2-5; V: TRBV20-1; D: -; CDR3: CIGLGLETQYF; DNA: TGCATCGGACTGGGGCTGGAGACCCAGTACTTC
size: -; J: TRBJ2-5; V: TRBV30; D: -; CDR3: CAWSDSLQETQYF; DNA: TGTGCCTGGAGTGACAGCTTGCAAGAGACCCAGTACTTC
size: -; J: TRBJ1-4; V: TRBV7-8; D: -; CDR3: CASSVWDRRFNEKLFF; DNA: TGTGCCAGCAGCGTCTGGGACCGACGCTTTAATGAAAAACTGTTTTTT
size: -; J: TRBJ1-4; V: TRBV6-5; D: -; CDR3: CASSSPGEKLFF; DNA: TGTGCCAGCAGTTCCCCGGGCGAAAAACTGTTTTTT
size: -; J: TRBJ1-1; V: TRBV2; D: TRBD1; CDR3: CASRIDRGSEKAFF; DNA: TGTGCCAGCAGAATCGACAGGGGGTCGGAAAAAGCTTTCTTT
size: -; J: TRBJ2-1; V: TRBV19; D: -; CDR3: CASSIVVSRLADNEQFF; DNA: TGTGCCAGTAGTATAGTCGTCAGCAGGTTAGCCGACAATGAGCAGTTCTTC
size: -; J: TRBJ2-7; V: TRBV18; D: -; CDR3: CASSRRTETYEQYF; DNA: TGTGCCAGCTCCCGACGGACAGAAACCTACGAGCAGTACTTC
size: -; J: TRBJ1-5; V: TRBV28; D: TRBD1; CDR3: CASSSATGFYSNQPQHF; DNA: TGTGCCAGCAGTTCCGCGACAGGGTTCTATAGCAATCAGCCCCAGCATTTT
size: -; J: TRBJ1-3; V: TRBV7-9; D: -; CDR3: CASSARTDSGNTIYF; DNA: TGTGCCAGCAGCGCCCGGACCGACTCTGGAAACACCATATATTTT
size: once; J: TRBJ2-5; V: TRBV5-1; D: -; CDR3: CASSSGSGRETQYF; DNA: TGCGCCAGCAGTTCCGGGTCAGGGCGAGAGACCCAGTACTTC
size: -; J: TRBJ1-4; V: TRBV6-1; D: TRBD1; CDR3: CASSATGTGFAEKLFF; DNA: TGTGCCAGCAGTGCGACCGGGACAGGGTTTGCGGAAAAACTGTTTTTT
size: -; J: TRBJ2-3; V: TRBV6-1; D: -; CDR3: CASSEPSGRTDTQYF; DNA: TGTGCCAGCAGTGAACCTTCGGGCAGGACAGATACGCAGTATTTT
size: -; J: TRBJ1-4; V: TRBV9; D: -; CDR3: CASSVASGDGEKLFF; DNA: TGTGCCAGCAGCGTAGCTTCAGGGGATGGAGAAAAACTGTTTTTT
size: -; J: TRBJ2-5; V: TRBV2; D: TRBD2; CDR3: CASSERGLAALGETQYF; DNA: TGTGCCAGCAGTGAAAGGGGACTAGCGGCACTAGGGGAGACCCAGTACTTC
size: once; J: TRBJ1-2; V: TRBV11-2; D: TRBD1; CDR3: CASSETTGSNYGYTF; DNA: TGTGCCAGCAGCGAAACGACAGGGTCCAACTATGGCTACACCTTC
size: -; J: TRBJ2-1; V: TRBV19; D: -; CDR3: CASSIATGGEQFF; DNA: TGTGCCAGTAGTATAGCCACAGGGGGGGAACAGTTCTTC
size: -; J: TRBJ1-3; V: TRBV10-3; D: -; CDR3: CANGGSGNTIYF; DNA: TGTGCCAACGGAGGTTCCGGAAACACCATATATTTT
size: -; J: TRBJ2-2; V: TRBV14; D: -; CDR3: CASSRPGTFTGELFF; DNA: TGTGCCAGCAGCCGACCCGGGACATTTACCGGGGAGCTGTTTTTT
size: once; J: TRBJ2-1; V: TRBV9; D: TRBD2; CDR3: CASSVLAGGNNEQFF; DNA: TGTGCCAGCAGCGTACTAGCGGGGGGCAACAATGAGCAGTTCTTC
size: -; J: TRBJ2-7; V: TRBV27; D: TRBD1; CDR3: CASSIRQGSLYEQYF; DNA: TGTGCCAGCAGTATCCGACAGGGGAGTCTATACGAGCAGTACTTC
size: -; J: TRBJ1-5; V: TRBV5-6; D: -; CDR3: CASSRIEGGQPQHF; DNA: TGTGCCAGCAGCCGTATAGAGGGCGGTCAGCCCCAGCATTTT